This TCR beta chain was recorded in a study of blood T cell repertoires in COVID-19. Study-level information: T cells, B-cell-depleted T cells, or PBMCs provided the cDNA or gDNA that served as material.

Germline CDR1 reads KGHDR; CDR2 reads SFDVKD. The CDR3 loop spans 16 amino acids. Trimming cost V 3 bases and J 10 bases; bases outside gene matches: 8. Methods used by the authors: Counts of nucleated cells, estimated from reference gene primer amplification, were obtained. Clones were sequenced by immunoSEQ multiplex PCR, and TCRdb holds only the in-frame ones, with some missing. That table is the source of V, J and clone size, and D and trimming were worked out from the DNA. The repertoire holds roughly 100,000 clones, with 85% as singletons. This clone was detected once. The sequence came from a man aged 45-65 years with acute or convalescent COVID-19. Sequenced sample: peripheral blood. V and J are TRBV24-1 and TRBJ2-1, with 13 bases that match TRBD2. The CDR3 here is CATSDAGTSGIREQFF. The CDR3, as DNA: TGTGCCACCAGTGATGCCGGGACTAGCGGGATAAGAGAGCAGTTCTTC.